The 7 T cell receptor beta chains reported below all come from one sample, sequenced in a study of blood T cell repertoires in COVID-19. Clones were sequenced by immunoSEQ multiplex PCR, and TCRdb holds only the in-frame ones, with some missing. The repertoire has about 210,000 clones, 75% to 85% of them found once; the top ten carry about 9%. Sequenced input: PBMCs or T cells enriched from blood (not recorded which). The receptors shown here come from a man aged 35 to 55 who had recovered from COVID-19.

The genes are TRBV10-3 and TRBJ2-7; D is possibly TRBD2 (5 bases). Between the trimmed V and J ends, which lost 4 bases and 0 bases, there was a span of 19 bases. This CDR3 region has 17 residues. Germline V gene data show CDR1 as ENHRY and CDR2 as SYGVKD. DNA for the CDR3: TGTGCCATCAGTGGGGGAGACTCTTCGGTAAGCTCCTACGAGCAGTACTTC. Encoded protein: CAISGGDSSVSSYEQYF.

The CDR3 region has the DNA TGTGCCAGCAGCCAAGAACCGGGACAGGGGATCCCAAGCTCCTACAATGAGCAGTTCTTC. The encoded protein is CASSQEPGQGIPSSYNEQFF. The rearrangement uses TRBV3-1 (or the pseudogene TRBV3-2) and TRBJ2-1; 10 bases line up with TRBD1. Per the germline V gene, CDR1 is LGHDT and CDR2 is YNNKEL (reference sequence). Trimming at V came to 0 bases and at J to 0 bases, leaving 11 bases not matched to a gene. The CDR3 contains 20 residues.

The CDR3 is CASSLAGNYNSPLHF. The DNA of the CDR3 is TGTGCCAGCAGCTTAGCAGGGAACTATAATTCACCCCTCCACTTT. The chain couples TRBV7-3 to TRBJ1-6, with D possibly matching TRBD1 (5 bases). This CDR3 is built from 15 residues. The germline V gene encodes CDR1 SGHTA and CDR2 FQGTGA. V lost 2 bases and J 3 bases, leaving 8 bases between the germline ends.

The chain couples TRBV18 to TRBJ1-1; D call uncertain. There are 13 residues in the CDR3. Deletions cut 6 bases from V and 3 bases from J, with 11 bases between. Germline CDR1 reads KGHSH; CDR2 reads LQKENI. As DNA, the CDR3 is TGTGCCAGCTCGCGCATGAGGGACACTGAAGCTTTCTTT. Its protein product is CASSRMRDTEAFF.

The genes are TRBV5-1 and TRBJ2-7; tentative D call: TRBD1 (5 bases). V gave up 3 bases and J gave up 7 bases, with 17 bases separating them. From germline, CDR1 is SGHRS and CDR2 YFSETQ. The CDR3 is 14 amino acids. CDR3 loop: CASSYGGAMGEQYF. The CDR3 region has the DNA TGCGCCAGCAGCTACGGTGGGGCGATGGGGGAGCAGTACTTC.

V gene TRBV6-1 combines with J gene TRBJ2-5, with 10 nucleotides matching TRBD2. The CDR3 is 17 amino acids. V gave up 4 bases and J gave up 2 bases; unmatched junction bases: 10. Germline assignment: CDR1 MNHNS and CDR2 SASEGT. CDR3: CASSVASGSVGQETQYF. The DNA for the CDR3 is TGTGCCAGCAGTGTGGCTAGCGGGAGCGTAGGTCAAGAGACCCAGTACTTC.

The chain combines TRBV4-2 with TRBJ1-1; 10 bases agree with TRBD1. CDR3 length: 16 residues. The germline V gene has CDR1 LGHNA and CDR2 YNFKEQ. With V trimmed by 1 base and J by 4 bases, 6 bases remained unmatched. CDR3 sequence (DNA): TGTGCCAGCAGCCAAGGGACAGGGGGATTCATCACTGAAGCTTTCTTT. As protein: CASSQGTGGFITEAFF.